This record covers a single T cell receptor beta chain. What it recognizes is unknown. The sample belongs to a study of OX40 agonist ivuxolimab in advanced cancers. As for the study in general: The group had a mean age of about 65 years, ranged from roughly 23 to 90, and was 82.7% male. The study, taken as a whole, reports: More expanded clones were found, on average, in CD8+ than in CD4+ T cells. Also showing low normalized T-cell clonal expansion were some of the nonresponders. Antigen specificity remained undetermined for the expanded peripheral T cells.

Only in-frame clones appear in the TCRdb table, and some are missing; sequencing was by immunoSEQ multiplex PCR. The sample has 20,000 or so clones, less than 95% seen once. V lost 5 bases, J lost 4 bases, and 14 bases lay in between. Germline V CDR1 and CDR2: LNHDA, SQIVND (reference sequence). The length of the CDR3 is 15 residues. The specimen comprised CD4+ or CD8+ T cells sorted from blood, sampled in a trial of the OX40 agonist ivuxolimab. The sequence derives from an adult with an advanced solid tumor such as melanoma, head and neck, liver or kidney cancer. The rearrangement uses TRBV19 and TRBJ2-2; tentatively, D is TRBD1 (6 bases). Here the CDR3 DNA reads TGTGCCAGTAGTCTGTGGACAGACTTCACCGGGGAGCTGTTTTTT. Amino acids: CASSLWTDFTGELFF.